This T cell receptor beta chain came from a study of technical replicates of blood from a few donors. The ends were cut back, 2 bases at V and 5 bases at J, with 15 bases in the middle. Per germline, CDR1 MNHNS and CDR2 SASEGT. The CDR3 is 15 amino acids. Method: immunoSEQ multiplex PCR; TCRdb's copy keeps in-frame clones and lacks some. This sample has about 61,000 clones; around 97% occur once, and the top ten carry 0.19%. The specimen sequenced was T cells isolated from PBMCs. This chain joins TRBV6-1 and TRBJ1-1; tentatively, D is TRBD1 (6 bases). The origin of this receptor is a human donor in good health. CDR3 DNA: TGTGCCAGCAGTGAATCCCAGGGGATAAGAACTGAAGCTTTCTTT. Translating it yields CASSESQGIRTEAFF.